One sample yielded the 19 T cell receptor beta chains listed below, sequenced in a study of shared T cell receptors in the human thymus. The method was immunoSEQ multiplex PCR; TCRdb's version includes in-frame clones alone and lacks a portion of them. Counted here are 550,000 to 800,000 clones, 70% to 90% occurring once; the ten biggest clones make up roughly 0.01%. The same specimen was also included in a second study, on human thymus T cells.

Sequenced: thymocytes. All receptors come from a girl less than two years old with a congenital heart defect.

The chain links TRBV28 to TRBJ2-4; D unresolved. V lost 3 bases and J lost 6, with 6 bases in between. Germline CDR1 is MDHEN and CDR2 is SYDVKM. The CDR3 consists of 12 residues. The DNA of the CDR3 is TGTGCCAGCAGTTTTAGCAGAAACATTCAGTACTTC. Translating gives CASSFSRNIQYF.

This chain links TRBV27 with TRBJ1-1; TRBD1 aligns across 9 bases. This CDR3 contains 17 residues. The germline V gene encodes CDR1 MNHEY and CDR2 SMNVEV (reference sequence). J gave up 3 bases and V 5 bases, and 13 bases lay outside the gene matches. The DNA for the CDR3 is TGTGCCAGCAGTACGTACAGGGGGCGCTTGGCGGACACTGAAGCTTTCTTT. Its protein is CASSTYRGRLADTEAFF.

This rearrangement joins TRBV6-6 to TRBJ1-4; 7 bases align to TRBD1. Germline V lookup: CDR1 MNHNY, CDR2 SVGAGI (reference sequence). This CDR3 spans 15 amino acids. V shed 2 bases, J shed 5 bases, and the junction held 5 bases outside the gene matches. CDR3 bases: TGTGCCAGCAGTTACGGACAGGCCAGGAATGAAAAACTGTTTTTT. Amino acids: CASSYGQARNEKLFF.

The chain couples TRBV6-1 to TRBJ2-7; TRBD1 matches at 7 bases. The CDR3 runs 13 residues. In germline, CDR1 is MNHNS, CDR2 SASEGT. J lost 5 bases, V lost 3 bases, and 4 bases had no gene match. The CDR3 here is CASSDYDRDEQYF. CDR3 sequence (DNA): TGTGCCAGCAGTGACTACGACAGGGACGAGCAGTACTTC.

V is TRBV4-3 and J is TRBJ1-2; D gene unclear. The CDR3 is made up of 17 amino acids. V lost 1 base, J lost 4 bases, and 19 bases lay in between. The germline CDR1 and CDR2 sequences are LGHNA and YSLEER. CDR3 amino acids: CASSQAPLGGRVYGYTF. CDR3 DNA: TGCGCCAGCAGCCAAGCCCCCCTGGGAGGGCGCGTCTATGGCTACACCTTC.

This clone was recorded once. The V and J genes are TRBV5-1 and TRBJ1-1; no firm D call. V lost 0 bases and J lost 2, with 14 bases in between. The CDR3 consists of 16 residues. Looked up from germline, CDR1 is SGHRS and CDR2 is YFSETQ. The CDR3 DNA follows: TGCGCCAGCAGCTTGGAGCAGAGGTCGGCCAACACTGAAGCTTTCTTT. Amino acids: CASSLEQRSANTEAFF.

The chain carries TRBV5-1 and TRBJ2-1; the D gene is possibly TRBD2 (6 bases). With 1 base removed from V and 0 bases from J, the gap between germline ends came to 8 bases. This CDR3 spans 15 amino acids. From germline, CDR1 is SGHRS and CDR2 YFSETQ. The DNA for the CDR3 is TGCGCCAGCAGCTTGAACGGGGGCTCCTACAATGAGCAGTTCTTC. Translated, it gives CASSLNGGSYNEQFF. Full variable domain (rest looked up from reference TRBV5-1 and TRBJ2-1): KAGVTQTPRYLIKTRGQQVTLSCSPISGHRSVSWYQQTPGQGLQFLFEYFSETQRNKGNFPGRFSGRQFSNSRSEMNVSTLELGDSALYLCASSLNGGSYNEQFFGPGTRLTVL.

This chain joins TRBV7-4 and TRBJ2-5, with 10 bases lining up with TRBD2. After removal of 0 bases from V and 1 base from J, the junction contained 2 bases not matched to a gene. Germline CDR1 is SGHVT and CDR2 is SQSDAQ. CDR3 length: 16 residues. This chain's CDR3 is CASSLALAGFQETQYF. Here the CDR3 DNA reads TGTGCCAGCAGCTTAGCACTAGCGGGGTTCCAAGAGACCCAGTACTTC.

The rearrangement joins TRBV7-2 to TRBJ2-5; possible D gene TRBD2, 7 bases. Germline CDR1 and CDR2: SGHTA and FQGNSA. The CDR3 length is 14 residues. V was pared by 7 bases and J by 4 bases, with 16 bases between. CDR3 DNA sequence: TGTGCCAGCATCATAGGAAGGGGGGGAGAGACCCAGTACTTC. Translation gives CASIIGRGGETQYF.

The gene calls are TRBV19 and TRBJ1-4; TRBD1 might be the D (6 bases). The germline V gene has CDR1 LNHDA and CDR2 SQIVND (reference sequence). CDR3 size: 15 residues. Trimming took 4 bases from V and 5 from J, leaving 14 bases between them. CDR3: CASSTTGISNEKLFF. The CDR3 region has the DNA TGTGCCAGTAGTACTACAGGGATCTCGAATGAAAAACTGTTTTTT.

The chain couples TRBV4-1 to TRBJ1-2; TRBD1 is a possible D gene (5 bases). Germline CDR1 MGHRA, CDR2 YSYEKL. V was cut by 0 bases and J by 6 bases, with 11 bases left in between. The CDR3 runs 14 residues. Written as DNA, the CDR3 is TGCGCCAGCAGCCAAGATCAGCAAGGGGATGGCTACACCTTC. Translating it yields CASSQDQQGDGYTF.

CDR3 loop: CASSLVGGSGSPLHF. CDR3 DNA sequence: TGCGCCAGCAGCTTGGTCGGGGGTAGTGGTTCACCCCTCCACTTT. The J gene is TRBJ1-6, the V gene TRBV5-1, with D possibly TRBD1 on 5 matching bases. V shed 0 bases and J shed 9 bases, with 13 bases lying between them. Germline lookup yields CDR1 SGHRS and CDR2 YFSETQ. This CDR3 spans 15 amino acids.

Comment on this clone: The junction shows a germline mismatch at one end, possibly a read error. The chain recombines TRBV19 with TRBJ2-6; D perhaps matches TRBD1 (6 bases). The CDR3 runs to 17 residues. The germline CDR1 and CDR2 sequences are LNHDA and SQIVND (reference sequence). The CDR3 nucleotides read TGTGCCAGTAGCATAGGGCAGGGGAAGGCTGGGGCCAACGTCCTGACTTTC. Translated: CASSIGQGKAGANVLTF. Using reference TRBV19 and TRBJ2-6 for the parts outside the CDR3, the full variable domain is DGGITQSPKYLFRKEGQNVTLSCEQNLNHDAMYWYRQDPGQGLRLIYYSQIVNDFQKGDIAEGYSVSREKKESFPLTVTSAQKNPTAFYLCASSIGQGKAGANVLTFGAGSRLTVL.

This clone was seen only a few times. The gene calls are TRBV10-1 and TRBJ2-1; D is unclear. This CDR3 is built from 15 residues. V lost 5 bases to trimming and J lost 6 bases, with 17 bases between them. Germline V lookup: CDR1 WNHNN, CDR2 SYGVQD (reference sequence). The CDR3 bases are TGCGCCAGCAGTCGTCTACGCGGAACATTCAATGAGCAGTTCTTC. Translation gives CASSRLRGTFNEQFF.

The genes are TRBV11-2 and TRBJ2-7, with 9 positions matching TRBD1. With 7 bases clipped from V and 5 bases from J, the junction kept 21 bases outside the gene matches. CDR1 and CDR2 (germline): SGHAT, FQNNGV. The CDR3 runs to 18 residues. Written as DNA, the CDR3 is TGTGCCAGCACCCCAGAGGGGGGTCTGGGACAGGGCCCGAACGAGCAGTACTTC. Protein: CASTPEGGLGQGPNEQYF.

This chain uses TRBV10-2 with TRBJ2-1; 9 positions match TRBD2. The CDR3 runs 15 residues. Germline CDR1 is WSHSY and CDR2 is SAAADI. Trimming took 7 bases from V and 3 from J; bases not matched to a gene: 7. This CDR3 is CASIGWRGGYNEQFF. The DNA of the CDR3 is TGCGCCAGCATAGGTTGGCGGGGGGGCTACAATGAGCAGTTCTTC.

The chain has TRBV10-3 and TRBJ2-5, with TRBD2 as a possible D gene (7 bases). The CDR3 totals 13 residues. Germline CDR1 and CDR2: ENHRY and SYGVKD. Trimming shortened V by 8 bases and J by 4 bases, and 14 bases separated the two germline ends. CDR3 nucleotide sequence: TGTGCCATCGGGGGGGCCCGGGGAGAGACCCAGTACTTC. This encodes CAIGGARGETQYF.

The count of this clone is one. The chain uses TRBV29-1 and TRBJ1-1, with TRBD1 matching over 8 bases. Germline CDR1 reads SQVTM; CDR2 reads ANQGSEA. V dropped 7 bases and J dropped 4; count of bases not matched to a gene: 5. The CDR3 consists of 12 residues. CDR3 coding DNA: TGCAGCGGACAGGGGCCGAGCACTGAAGCTTTCTTT. This codes for CSGQGPSTEAFF.

This rearrangement joins TRBV7-9 to TRBJ2-7; 10 bases match TRBD2. The CDR3 has 15 amino acids. Unmatched junction bases numbered 5, after V lost 6 bases and J lost 0 bases. CDR1 and CDR2 (germline): SEHNR, FQNEAQ (reference sequence). CDR3 nucleotide sequence: TGTGCCAGCAGTCTCGGGACTAGCGACTCCTACGAGCAGTACTTC. Protein: CASSLGTSDSYEQYF.